Below, 15 T cell receptor beta chains from the same sample are listed, as sequenced in a study of response to subunit inactivated influenza vaccine. TCRdb passed the RT-PCR reads through MiXCR, listing each CDR3 protein once. This table has around 580,000 distinct CDR3 sequences, approximately 15% appearing once. The sequencing used PBMCs from blood, collected roughly 12 days after vaccination. Receptors were obtained from a man aged 45-65 years who received an inactivated influenza vaccine.

V usage is TRBV20-1 and J usage is TRBJ2-1; a weak D match, TRBD1 (6 bases). Germline CDR1 DFQATT, CDR2 SNEGSKA (reference sequence). The ends were cut back, 3 bases at V and 7 bases at J, with 16 bases in the middle. This CDR3 contains 14 residues. CDR3 protein: CSASPDSRGNEQFF. The DNA of the CDR3 is TGCAGTGCTAGCCCGGACAGTAGAGGGAATGAGCAGTTCTTC.

The genes are TRBV20-1 and TRBJ1-4, with unresolved D. The V gene lost 2 bases and the J gene lost 2 bases, with 6 bases spanning the gap. There are 13 residues in the CDR3. Looked up from germline, CDR1 is DFQATT and CDR2 is SNEGSKA (reference sequence). The CDR3 reads CSARLSTNEKLFF. For the CDR3, the DNA is TGCAGTGCTAGATTGTCCACTAATGAAAAACTGTTTTTT.

This clonotype was found many times. This chain connects TRBV5-1 to TRBJ2-1; 16 bases line up with TRBD2. Per germline, CDR1 SGHRS and CDR2 YFSETQ. V lost 3 bases, J lost 4 bases, and 1 base stayed unmatched. This CDR3 spans 16 amino acids. For the CDR3, the DNA is TGCGCCAGCAGCTCGGGACTAGCGGGAGGGTACAATGAGCAGTTCTTC. Its translation is CASSSGLAGGYNEQFF.

This clonotype was found a few times. The CDR3 coding sequence is TGTGCCAGCAGCTTACTCCAAACTGGCTATGGCTACACCTTC. Amino acids: CASSLLQTGYGYTF. The V gene is TRBV7-9, the J gene TRBJ1-2; D remains unclear. Germline V lookup: CDR1 SEHNR, CDR2 FQNEAQ (reference sequence). Trimming took 2 bases from V and 4 from J, leaving 11 bases between them. The CDR3 loop spans 14 amino acids.

The chain links TRBV24-1 to TRBJ2-2, with 10 bases that match TRBD2. Germline CDR1 and CDR2: KGHDR and SFDVKD. The CDR3 extends over 18 amino acids. The J segment lost 1 base and the V segment lost 1 base, leaving 5 bases of the junction unmatched. The CDR3 reads CATSDFSSGGLNTGELFF. Written as DNA, the CDR3 is TGTGCCACCAGTGATTTCTCTAGCGGGGGACTGAACACCGGGGAGCTGTTTTTT.

The V gene is TRBV4-1, the J gene TRBJ1-4; no firm D call. CDR3 length equals 15 residues. CDR1 MGHRA and CDR2 YSYEKL come from the germline V gene. Trimming took off 1 base at V and 5 bases at J, with 11 bases between the two ends. CDR3 residues: CASSQGAGRNEKLFF. CDR3 in DNA: TGCGCCAGCAGCCAAGGGGCGGGGAGAAATGAAAAACTGTTTTTT.

The V gene is TRBV20-1, the J gene TRBJ1-1; possibly TRBD1 for D (5 bases). CDR3 size: 13 residues. The V and J ends lost 4 bases and 2 bases respectively, with 11 bases between them. Germline loops: CDR1 DFQATT, CDR2 SNEGSKA (reference sequence). The chain's CDR3 is CSANGGTNTEAFF. The CDR3 bases are TGCAGTGCTAATGGAGGGACTAACACTGAAGCTTTCTTT.

The V and J genes are TRBV7-6 and TRBJ2-5, with 8 bases matching TRBD1. The CDR3 is 15 residues long. Germline assignment: CDR1 SGHVS and CDR2 FNYEAQ. V dropped 5 bases and J dropped 4; count of bases not matched to a gene: 9. CDR3 protein: CASSLLDREAETQYF. CDR3 in DNA: TGTGCCAGCAGCCTCCTGGACAGGGAGGCAGAGACCCAGTACTTC.

The CDR3 region is CASSQGDKNTEAFF. As DNA, the CDR3 is TGTGCCAGCAGCCAAGGAGACAAGAACACTGAAGCTTTCTTT. The V gene is TRBV4-2, the J gene TRBJ1-1; D is unresolved. Germline assignment: CDR1 LGHNA and CDR2 YNFKEQ. The CDR3 sequence is 14 residues long. Trimming left V 1 base short and J 1 base short, with 7 bases between.

V gene TRBV4-3 combines with J gene TRBJ1-1; no reliable D call. Germline V lookup: CDR1 LGHNA, CDR2 YSLEER. Trimming cost V 0 bases and J 3 bases, with 11 bases left between them. The CDR3 is made up of 15 amino acids. The CDR3 sequence: CASSQEWRVDTEAFF. CDR3 bases: TGCGCCAGCAGCCAAGAGTGGAGGGTTGACACTGAAGCTTTCTTT.

This chain connects TRBV12-3 or TRBV12-4 to TRBJ2-2; 12 nucleotides line up with TRBD2. J was trimmed by 5 bases and V by 3 bases; bases with no gene match: 4. The CDR3 runs to 16 residues. CDR3 bases: TGTGCCAGCAGTTTTCGGGGGACTAGCGGGACCGGGGAGCTGTTTTTT. It encodes CASSFRGTSGTGELFF.

The chain combines TRBV5-1 with TRBJ2-7; 8 bases align to TRBD2. With 5 bases clipped from V and 6 bases from J, the junction kept 4 bases outside the gene matches. The germline V gene has CDR1 SGHRS and CDR2 YFSETQ. The CDR3 contains 12 residues. The CDR3 DNA reads TGCGCCAGCAGTCCGGGGGGGACCGAGCAGTACTTC. Amino acids: CASSPGGTEQYF.

This clonotype was observed many times. The genes are TRBV12-3 or TRBV12-4 and TRBJ2-4; D not resolved. Trimming took 3 bases from V and 7 from J, leaving 10 bases between them. This CDR3 has 13 residues. The CDR3 DNA reads as TGTGCCAGCAGTTTTTCCGGTGGGAACATTCAGTACTTC. Encoded protein: CASSFSGGNIQYF.

As to this clonotype: Compared with germline, one end of the junction differs, possibly owing to a read error. The chain joins TRBV28 to TRBJ2-1; TRBD2 is a possible D gene (5 bases). Germline V gene sequence: CDR1 MDHEN, CDR2 SYDVKM. The CDR3 consists of 12 residues. The CDR3 coding sequence is TGTGGCAGCAGTTTATACGCAACTAGGCAGTTCTTC. Amino acid sequence: CGSSLYATRQFF.

The V call is TRBV4-3, the J call TRBJ2-2; 7 nucleotides line up with TRBD1. J lost 6 bases, V lost 0 bases, and 16 bases had no gene match. Germline assignment: CDR1 LGHNA and CDR2 YSLEER. The CDR3 is 19 amino acids. CDR3 sequence (DNA): TGCGCCAGCAGCCAAGATTTATCGGTATCGGGCAGGGGGTCCGGGGAGCTGTTTTTT. Protein product: CASSQDLSVSGRGSGELFF.